The text below deals with one T cell receptor beta chain. Its matching antigen is unknown. The sample comes from a study of cytomegalovirus exposure and HLA in healthy donors. Study conclusions and caveats: A few CMV-associated chains proved CMV antigen-specific in vitro. The investigators catalogued about 170 TCR beta chains as cytomegalovirus-associated. Most CMV-associated TCR beta chains were later found to appear HLA-restricted.

CDR3 length: 14 residues. Trimming cost V 1 base and J 6 bases, with 12 bases left between them. CDR1 SGHTA and CDR2 FQGNSA come from the germline V gene. The PCR had 60 Vbeta and 13 Jbeta primers. In the original analysis: Later, about 80 million unique TCR beta chains were counted in an analysis, and 8.5 million to 13 million of them were shared. This table comes from immunoSEQ multiplex PCR, and its TCRdb copy is limited to in-frame clones, with some not included. Clone size and the V and J calls come from that table; the DNA yielded D and trimming. The repertoire holds roughly 180,000 clones, with 77% as singletons.

V and J are TRBV7-2 and TRBJ1-1; D possibly corresponds to TRBD1 (5 bases). Sequencing input: PBMCs. The source is a man between 18 and 35 years old in good health and CMV-seronegative. The CDR3 DNA reads as TGTGCCAGCAGCTTAGTTGCGGGGCCCCCTGAAGCTTTCTTT. Amino acid sequence: CASSLVAGPPEAFF.